These 23 T cell receptor beta chains were sequenced from one sample in a study of blood T cell repertoires in COVID-19. The assay was immunoSEQ multiplex PCR, and TCRdb's table has in-frame clones only and misses some. The top ten hold 2% to 2.5% of the sample, which has approximately 220,000 clones, 80% to 85% seen once. The sequencing sample was made of peripheral blood. All receptors come from a woman in her sixties with acute or convalescent COVID-19.

This clone appeared a single time. In DNA, the CDR3 is TGCGCCAGCAGCTTAGGACTAGCGGGGGGCTGGTACCAAGAGACCCAGTACTTC. Residues: CASSLGLAGGWYQETQYF. The chain uses TRBV5-1 and TRBJ2-5; 14 bases are shared with TRBD2. This CDR3 contains 18 residues. V was pared by 2 bases and J by 0 bases, with 6 bases of the junction left unmatched. CDR1 is SGHRS, CDR2 YFSETQ, per germline.

V gene TRBV11-1 combines with J gene TRBJ2-5; 8 nucleotides line up with TRBD1. There are 16 residues in the CDR3. Germline CDR1 SGHAT, CDR2 FQDESV (reference sequence). Losses at the gene ends were 5 bases for V and 11 bases for J; bases not matched to a gene: 19. CDR3 sequence (DNA): TGTGCCAGCAGCCCTCACTCGGGACAGGCCCTGGGTCTGCAGTACTTC. It is translated as CASSPHSGQALGLQYF.

With regard to this clone: Its ends do not fully match the called genes, so a read error is possible. The chain combines TRBV7-9 with TRBJ2-3, with D possibly TRBD1 on 6 matching bases. This CDR3 contains 14 residues. Germline CDR1 reads SEHNR; CDR2 reads FQNEAQ (reference sequence). This CDR3 reads CASSRSTGTDTQYF. The CDR3, as DNA: TGTGCCAGCAGCCGTTCGACAGGCACGGATACGCAGTATTTT.

This clone was counted a single time. The chain joins TRBV10-3 to TRBJ1-2; 7 bases align to TRBD1. Germline V gives CDR1 ENHRY, CDR2 SYGVKD. The CDR3 sequence is 12 residues long. V shed 6 bases and J 7 bases; nucleotides not matched to a gene: 5. CDR3 amino acids: CAISDRDTGYTF. DNA for the CDR3: TGTGCCATCAGCGACAGGGATACTGGCTACACCTTC.

This chain links TRBV2 with TRBJ2-1; 9 nucleotides agree with TRBD2. The V gene end was trimmed by 2 bases and the J gene end by 6 bases; junction bases not matched to a gene: 14. This CDR3 has 18 residues. Germline V gene lookup returns CDR1 SNHLY and CDR2 FYNNEI. The CDR3 protein is CASSEPPGGGAWFNEQFF. The CDR3 DNA is TGTGCCAGCAGTGAACCTCCTGGCGGGGGGGCCTGGTTCAATGAGCAGTTCTTC.

This chain links TRBV7-2 with TRBJ1-3; 7 bases line up with TRBD1. Germline V gives CDR1 SGHTA, CDR2 FQGNSA. V was pared by 5 bases and J by 11 bases, with 12 bases of the junction left unmatched. The CDR3 has 14 residues. The chain's CDR3 is CASSVGPDRVSIYF. The CDR3 DNA reads TGTGCCAGCAGCGTAGGACCTGACAGGGTTTCCATATATTTT.

This clone has a handful of counts. The chain has TRBV18 and TRBJ2-2; possible D gene TRBD2, 6 bases. Germline CDR1 reads KGHSH; CDR2 reads LQKENI. Trimming pared 1 base from V and 5 bases from J, leaving 11 bases between. The CDR3 has 15 residues. The DNA for the CDR3 is TGTGCCAGCTCACCACAGGGGAGGCCGACCGGGGAGCTGTTTTTT. The encoded protein is CASSPQGRPTGELFF.

This clone showed up just a few times. V usage is TRBV30 and J usage is TRBJ1-5; TRBD1 matches 9 bases. The length of the CDR3 is 14 residues. In germline, CDR1 is GTSNPN, CDR2 SVGIG (reference sequence). V lost 2 bases and J lost 6; bases outside the gene matches: 5. CDR3: CAWSQGQGRQPQHF. The CDR3 bases are TGTGCCTGGAGTCAGGGACAGGGCCGTCAGCCCCAGCATTTT. Together with reference TRBV30 and TRBJ1-5, the CDR3 gives the full variable domain: SQTIHQWPATLVQPVGSPLSLECTVEGTSNPNLYWYRQAAGRGLQLLFYSVGIGQISSEVPQNLSASRPQDRQFILSSKKLLLSDSGFYLCAWSQGQGRQPQHFGDGTRLSIL.

The V call is TRBV19, the J call TRBJ1-5, with 8 positions matching TRBD1. This CDR3 contains 15 residues. Germline lookup yields CDR1 LNHDA and CDR2 SQIVND (reference sequence). The V and J ends lost 6 bases and 3 bases, in that order; junction bases with no gene match: 7. CDR3 DNA: TGTGCCAGTAGGCAGGGGGCTTTAGCCAATCAGCCCCAGCATTTT. It yields the protein CASRQGALANQPQHF.

This rearrangement joins TRBV5-6 to TRBJ1-2, with TRBD1 identical over 10 bases. Germline CDR1 SGHDT, CDR2 YYEEEE. The CDR3 contains 14 residues. V lost 3 bases, J lost 8 bases, and 7 bases stayed unmatched. Here the CDR3 reads CASSYIDRGLGYTF. CDR3 nucleotide sequence: TGTGCCAGCAGCTACATCGACAGGGGGCTCGGCTACACCTTC.

The chain combines TRBV11-1 with TRBJ1-1; D is unresolved. This CDR3 spans 15 amino acids. The germline V and J ends were trimmed by 5 bases and 5 bases, with 18 bases remaining between them. Germline CDR1 is SGHAT and CDR2 is FQDESV (reference sequence). The CDR3 protein is CASSNRGGSNTEAFF. The CDR3, as DNA: TGTGCCAGCAGCAATCGCGGCGGGAGTAATACTGAAGCTTTCTTT.

The chain uses TRBV11-2 and TRBJ1-4, with 7 bases matching TRBD1. The ends lost 5 bases at V and 0 bases at J; junction bases unmatched: 9. Germline V gene data show CDR1 as SGHAT and CDR2 as FQNNGV. This CDR3 is 17 amino acids long. For the CDR3, the DNA is TGTGCCAGCAGCGCGACAGGGCTTGGAGCAACTAATGAAAAACTGTTTTTT. Protein product: CASSATGLGATNEKLFF.

This rearrangement joins TRBV6-5 to TRBJ2-3; the D gene is possibly TRBD2 (6 bases). Trimming cost V 0 bases and J 3 bases, with 7 bases left between them. CDR1 and CDR2 (germline): MNHEY, SVGAGI. The CDR3 spans 14 residues. The CDR3 DNA follows: TGTGCCAGCAGTTACTCGGGGGGTACAGATACGCAGTATTTT. Amino acids: CASSYSGGTDTQYF.

The chain has TRBV5-8 and TRBJ1-2; 7 positions match TRBD1. This CDR3 has 14 residues. Germline loops: CDR1 SGHTS, CDR2 YDEGEE. V lost 4 bases and J lost 3; bases outside the gene matches: 6. The DNA of the CDR3 is TGTGCCAGCAGCCAAACAGGGGAGGACTATGGCTACACCTTC. It codes for CASSQTGEDYGYTF. Looking up the rest from reference TRBV5-8 and TRBJ1-2 gives the full variable domain: EAGVTQSPTHLIKTRGQQATLRCSPISGHTSVYWYQQALGLGLQFLLWYDEGEERNRGNFPPRFSGRQFPNYSSELNVNALELEDSALYLCASSQTGEDYGYTFGSGTRLTVV.

Only one count was recorded for this clone. The chain uses TRBV5-1 and TRBJ1-5; 7 bases are a match to TRBD1. The CDR3 runs 15 residues. Germline loops: CDR1 SGHRS, CDR2 YFSETQ. J lost 1 base, V lost 4 bases, and 5 bases had no gene match. DNA of the CDR3: TGCGCCAGCAGCCTGGAGGGGGCAAGCAATCAGCCCCAGCATTTT. Its translation: CASSLEGASNQPQHF. The complete variable domain, with remaining parts taken from reference TRBV5-1 and TRBJ1-5, reads KAGVTQTPRYLIKTRGQQVTLSCSPISGHRSVSWYQQTPGQGLQFLFEYFSETQRNKGNFPGRFSGRQFSNSRSEMNVSTLELGDSALYLCASSLEGASNQPQHFGDGTRLSIL.

This chain links TRBV4-1 with TRBJ2-2, with 9 bases fitting TRBD2. The trim removed 3 bases at V and 7 bases at J, leaving 18 bases unmatched. The length of the CDR3 is 19 residues. Per germline, CDR1 MGHRA and CDR2 YSYEKL. CDR3 nucleotides: TGCGCCAGCAGCCACGAAGCCTCTCTAGCGGGGAGACTTAACGGGGAGCTGTTTTTT. This encodes CASSHEASLAGRLNGELFF.

This sequence joins TRBV27 and TRBJ2-7; tentatively, D is TRBD1 (5 bases). Trimming shortened V by 9 bases and J by 4 bases, and 16 bases separated the two germline ends. Germline CDR1 is MNHEY and CDR2 is SMNVEV (reference sequence). The length of the CDR3 is 13 residues. CDR3: CASTPRVGYEQYF. For the CDR3, the DNA is TGTGCCAGTACCCCCAGGGTTGGTTACGAGCAGTACTTC.

This sequence joins TRBV29-1 and TRBJ1-2; D is unresolved. The CDR3 consists of 10 residues. The V gene lost 3 bases and the J gene lost 6 bases, with 5 bases spanning the gap. Germline-derived CDR1 and CDR2 are SQVTM and ANQGSEA. CDR3 loop: CSVDGDGYTF. CDR3 sequence (DNA): TGCAGCGTTGACGGGGATGGCTACACCTTC.

This clone was detected only once. This chain uses TRBV11-3 with TRBJ2-3; D is undetermined. CDR1 and CDR2 from the germline V gene are SGHNT and YENEEA. The CDR3 sequence is 13 residues long. Trimming shortened V by 5 bases and J by 2 bases, and 8 bases separated the two germline ends. The CDR3, as DNA: TGTGCCAGCAGCAACTTTGACACAGATACGCAGTATTTT. Amino acid sequence: CASSNFDTDTQYF.

The CDR3: CASTIFGTGGSPLHF. CDR3 bases: TGTGCCAGTACGATTTTCGGGACAGGAGGGTCACCCCTCCACTTT. V usage is TRBV19 and J usage is TRBJ1-6, with 8 bases lining up with TRBD1. The CDR3 consists of 15 residues. Trimming took 7 bases from V and 10 from J; bases not matched to a gene: 12. The germline CDR1 and CDR2 sequences are LNHDA and SQIVND (reference sequence).

The chain couples TRBV4-1 to TRBJ1-1; TRBD1 aligns across 11 bases. CDR1 is MGHRA and CDR2 is YSYEKL in the germline V gene. V dropped 2 bases and J dropped 5; count of bases not matched to a gene: 4. This CDR3 spans 15 amino acids. CDR3 residues: CASSQPWDRGTEAFF. The CDR3 bases are TGCGCCAGCAGCCAACCTTGGGACAGGGGGACTGAAGCTTTCTTT.

The V gene is TRBV5-6, the J gene TRBJ1-1; the match to TRBD1 covers 8 bases. CDR1 SGHDT and CDR2 YYEEEE come from the germline V gene. V lost 3 bases to trimming and J lost 0 bases; unmatched junction nucleotides: 4. CDR3 size: 15 residues. The CDR3 DNA is TGTGCCAGCAGCTGGGGACAGGCCTTGAACACTGAAGCTTTCTTT. Protein product: CASSWGQALNTEAFF.

The chain combines TRBV10-3 with TRBJ1-2; 9 bases fit TRBD1. The CDR3 extends over 14 amino acids. The trim removed 4 bases at V and 8 bases at J, leaving 8 bases unmatched. The germline V gene encodes CDR1 ENHRY and CDR2 SYGVKD. The CDR3 loop reads CAISVGQGWSGYTF. CDR3 nucleotide sequence: TGTGCCATCAGTGTTGGACAGGGGTGGAGCGGCTACACCTTC.